The 15 T cell receptor beta chains reported below all come from one sample, sequenced in a study of blood T cell repertoires in COVID-19. Libraries were prepared by immunoSEQ multiplex PCR; TCRdb keeps only in-frame clonotypes and omits some of them. Seen here are 180,000 or so clones, about 80% observed once, and the top ten hold about 9%. The sequenced material came from peripheral blood. The receptors here all came from a woman between 45 and 65 years old with active or convalescent COVID-19.

V gene TRBV19 combines with J gene TRBJ1-1; 9 bases map to TRBD1. The germline V gene has CDR1 LNHDA and CDR2 SQIVND (reference sequence). This CDR3 spans 14 amino acids. The junction had 10 bases not matched to a gene; V was cut back by 8 bases and J by 6 bases. The CDR3 DNA reads TGTGCCAGTCTCCGGGACAGGGAAGCCCCTGAAGCTTTCTTT. It is translated as CASLRDREAPEAFF.

The rearrangement links TRBV27 to TRBJ1-6, with TRBD1 matching over 8 bases. CDR1 and CDR2 (germline): MNHEY, SMNVEV (reference sequence). Trimming removed 5 bases from V and 1 base from J; junction bases left unmatched: 7. The CDR3 runs 17 residues. The CDR3 sequence is CASSLGQGESYNSPLHF. CDR3 DNA sequence: TGTGCCAGCAGTCTCGGACAGGGAGAGTCCTATAATTCACCCCTCCACTTT.

The genes are TRBV6-7 and TRBJ1-5; a weak D match, TRBD1 (5 bases). TRBV6-7 is placed among ORFs of uncertain function. The CDR3 is 15 amino acids. Trimming removed 4 bases at V and 2 bases at J, with 12 bases between. In DNA form, the CDR3 reads TGTGCCAGCAGTTGTCTGGGCAGGGGCAATCAGCCCCAGCATTTT. Protein: CASSCLGRGNQPQHF.

The CDR3 nucleotides are TGTGCCAGCAGCCCACGGGGAGGCCTTGAAAAACTGTTTTTT. It translates to CASSPRGGLEKLFF. This rearrangement joins TRBV7-8 to TRBJ1-4; D call uncertain. The CDR3 sequence is 14 residues long. V dropped 5 bases and J dropped 7 bases, with 14 bases sitting between them. Germline CDR1 and CDR2: SGHVS and FQNEAQ.

The rearrangement joins TRBV7-2 to TRBJ1-1; maybe TRBD1 (5 bases). V was trimmed by 0 bases and J by 4 bases, leaving 9 bases between them. Germline loops: CDR1 SGHTA, CDR2 FQGNSA. The CDR3 has 14 residues. As DNA, the CDR3 is TGTGCCAGCAGCTTAGCAGGGGCGCCCACTGAAGCTTTCTTT. It specifies CASSLAGAPTEAFF.

V usage is TRBV7-2 and J usage is TRBJ2-1; the D is unclear. The CDR3 has 16 amino acids. Trimming left V 1 base short and J 4 bases short, with 14 bases between. Per the germline V gene, CDR1 is SGHTA and CDR2 is FQGNSA. CDR3 DNA sequence: TGTGCCAGCAGCTTAGGTCGGCTAGTCTTTTACAATGAGCAGTTCTTC. Its translation: CASSLGRLVFYNEQFF.

The chain is built from TRBV6-5 and TRBJ1-2; maybe TRBD1 (5 bases). Trimming took off 6 bases at V and 2 bases at J, with 10 bases between the two ends. This CDR3 is 13 amino acids long. In germline, CDR1 is MNHEY, CDR2 SVGAGI. This CDR3 reads CASSREGNYGYTF. The CDR3, as DNA: TGTGCCAGCAGCAGGGAAGGGAACTATGGCTACACCTTC.

J is TRBJ1-2 and V is TRBV6-2 or TRBV6-3, with 7 bases aligning to TRBD1. This CDR3 region has 15 residues. Unmatched junction bases numbered 11, after V lost 6 bases and J lost 4 bases. The germline gives CDR1 MNHEY, CDR2 SVGEGT. The CDR3 region has the DNA TGTGCCAGCAGCCCTGAAGGGGGCGCGGTCTATGGCTACACCTTC. This gives the protein CASSPEGGAVYGYTF.

With respect to this clone: A junction boundary mismatches the germline segment, possibly from a read error. The chain links TRBV7-3 to TRBJ2-3; 7 nucleotides match TRBD1. The CDR3 is made up of 15 amino acids. Germline V lookup: CDR1 SGHTA, CDR2 FQGTGA. Here the CDR3 reads CASSVTQGGTDTQYF. Here the CDR3 DNA reads TGTGCCAGCAGCGTAACTCAGGGGGGCACAGATACGCAGTATTTT.

The chain recombines TRBV2 with TRBJ1-3, with 7 nucleotides matching TRBD1. This CDR3 contains 15 residues. J gave up 2 bases and V 8 bases, and 9 bases lay outside the gene matches. In germline, CDR1 is SNHLY, CDR2 FYNNEI. Written as DNA, the CDR3 is TGTGCCAGCGGGCAACAGGGGACGGCTGGAAACACCATATATTTT. Residues: CASGQQGTAGNTIYF.

V is TRBV2 and J is TRBJ2-3, with a weak D call TRBD2 (5 bases). CDR1 SNHLY and CDR2 FYNNEI come from the germline V gene. V was pared by 3 bases and J by 5 bases, with 15 bases between. This CDR3 contains 15 residues. CDR3 DNA: TGTGCCAGCAGTGAGACTCTACTAGAGGGAGATACGCAGTATTTT. This codes for CASSETLLEGDTQYF. Full variable domain (outside the CDR3, taken from reference TRBV2 and TRBJ2-3): EPEVTQTPSHQVTQMGQEVILRCVPISNHLYFYWYRQILGQKVEFLVSFYNNEISEKSEIFDDQFSVERPDGSNFTLKIRSTKLEDSAMYFCASSETLLEGDTQYFGPGTRLTVL.

This clone appeared a few times. This chain joins TRBV11-2 and TRBJ1-4; no reliable D call. V gave up 2 bases and J gave up 11 bases, with 12 bases separating them. The CDR3 is made up of 13 amino acids. CDR1 and CDR2 from the germline V gene are SGHAT and FQNNGV. CDR3 bases: TGTGCCAGCAGCTTACTAACGGGTTCTAAACTGTTTTTT. This translates into CASSLLTGSKLFF.

The CDR3 region has the DNA TGTGCCAGCAGCTTCGACAGGGGGAAGGAGACCCAGTACTTC. Protein sequence: CASSFDRGKETQYF. This chain links TRBV11-2 with TRBJ2-5, with 9 bases that match TRBD1. This CDR3 has 14 residues. J was trimmed by 5 bases and V by 3 bases; bases with no gene match: 4. Germline V lookup: CDR1 SGHAT, CDR2 FQNNGV.

The J gene is TRBJ2-7, the V gene TRBV19, with a weak D call TRBD1 (6 bases). Germline CDR1 is LNHDA and CDR2 is SQIVND (reference sequence). The V end was cut by 3 bases, the J end by 1 base, with 16 bases between. The CDR3 has 16 amino acids. CDR3 protein: CASSILWGQSSYEQYF. CDR3 DNA sequence: TGTGCCAGTAGTATCTTGTGGGGGCAATCGTCCTACGAGCAGTACTTC. Variable domain in full (rest from reference TRBV19 and TRBJ2-7): DGGITQSPKYLFRKEGQNVTLSCEQNLNHDAMYWYRQDPGQGLRLIYYSQIVNDFQKGDIAEGYSVSREKKESFPLTVTSAQKNPTAFYLCASSILWGQSSYEQYFGPGTRLTVT.

This chain joins TRBV6-5 and TRBJ2-2; 7 bases line up with TRBD1. With V trimmed by 6 bases and J by 3 bases, 4 bases remained unmatched. The CDR3 has 14 residues. Germline V CDR1 and CDR2: MNHEY, SVGAGI. Written as DNA, the CDR3 is TGTGCCAGCAGCCGAGGGGGCCACACCGGGGAGCTGTTTTTT. Amino acids: CASSRGGHTGELFF.